Each of the 3 T cell receptor beta chains below was sequenced from the same sample in a study of shared clonotypes between healthy human individuals. Assay used: immunoSEQ multiplex PCR; TCRdb lists only in-frame clones, some missing. The table includes about 2.4 million clones, roughly 93% detected once. Sequenced sample: naive CD4+ T cells from PBMCs. Documented subset: CD45RA+ positively selected. These receptors all stem from a man in his late teens or twenties in good health. Some clones in this sample may be carry-over from other donors' samples.

V and J are TRBV7-8 and TRBJ2-3, with 7 bases identical to TRBD2. CDR1 is SGHVS, CDR2 FQNEAQ, per germline. V shed 4 bases and J 2 bases; nucleotides not matched to a gene: 6. The CDR3 has 15 amino acids. CDR3 in DNA: TGTGCCAGCAGCTCGGAAGCGGGGATCACAGATACGCAGTATTTT. It is translated as CASSSEAGITDTQYF. Based on the CDR3 plus reference TRBV7-8 and TRBJ2-3, the full variable domain is GAGVSQSPRYKVAKRGQDVALRCDPISGHVSLFWYQQALGQGPEFLTYFQNEAQLDKSGLPSDRFFAERPEGSVSTLKIQRTQQEDSAVYLCASSSEAGITDTQYFGPGTRLTVL.

The chain uses TRBV7-9 and TRBJ2-3, with 9 bases identical to TRBD1. This CDR3 spans 15 amino acids. Trimming took 3 bases from V and 4 from J; bases not matched to a gene: 5. Germline V gene data show CDR1 as SEHNR and CDR2 as FQNEAQ (reference sequence). The chain's CDR3 is CASSLGTGTSDTQYF. The CDR3 DNA sequence: TGTGCCAGCAGCTTGGGGACAGGGACGTCAGATACGCAGTATTTT.

The J gene is TRBJ2-5, the V gene TRBV10-3; D may be TRBD1 (5 bases). The J call may not be correct, given that the DNA end is closer to TRBJ2-7. The CDR3 spans 11 residues. Looked up from germline, CDR1 is ENHRY and CDR2 is SYGVKD. CDR3 in DNA: TGTGCCATCAGTGACAGGGACGAGCAGTACTTC. Protein sequence: CAISDRDEQYF.